This T cell receptor beta chain was identified in a study of blood T cell repertoires in COVID-19. Study summary: T cells, B-cell-depleted T cells, or PBMCs provided the cDNA or gDNA that served as material.

Seattle cases were enrolled at active infection and followed longitudinally. Original handling: From reference gene primer amplification, estimates of nucleated cell counts were derived. Libraries were prepared by immunoSEQ multiplex PCR; TCRdb keeps only in-frame clonotypes and omits some of them. The V and J calls and the clone size are those of that table, but D and trimming were determined from the DNA. Among about 390,000 clones listed, more than 75% were seen once. CDR1 is SGHTA, CDR2 FQGNSA, per germline. Trimming left V 1 base short and J 4 bases short, with 14 bases between. The CDR3 has 16 amino acids.

The TCR originated in a woman aged 60-75 years with COVID-19, enrolled during active disease. Sequenced input: peripheral blood. The chain has TRBV7-2 and TRBJ1-3, with D possibly matching TRBD1 (5 bases). The CDR3 region is CASSLGRGIDGNTIYF. The CDR3 DNA is TGTGCCAGCAGCTTAGGGCGGGGGATAGACGGAAACACCATATATTTT. Complete variable domain (other parts from reference TRBV7-2 and TRBJ1-3): GAGVSQSPSNKVTEKGKDVELRCDPISGHTALYWYRQSLGQGLEFLIYFQGNSAPDKSGLPSDRFSAERTGGSVSTLTIQRTQQEDSAVYLCASSLGRGIDGNTIYFGEGSWLTVV.